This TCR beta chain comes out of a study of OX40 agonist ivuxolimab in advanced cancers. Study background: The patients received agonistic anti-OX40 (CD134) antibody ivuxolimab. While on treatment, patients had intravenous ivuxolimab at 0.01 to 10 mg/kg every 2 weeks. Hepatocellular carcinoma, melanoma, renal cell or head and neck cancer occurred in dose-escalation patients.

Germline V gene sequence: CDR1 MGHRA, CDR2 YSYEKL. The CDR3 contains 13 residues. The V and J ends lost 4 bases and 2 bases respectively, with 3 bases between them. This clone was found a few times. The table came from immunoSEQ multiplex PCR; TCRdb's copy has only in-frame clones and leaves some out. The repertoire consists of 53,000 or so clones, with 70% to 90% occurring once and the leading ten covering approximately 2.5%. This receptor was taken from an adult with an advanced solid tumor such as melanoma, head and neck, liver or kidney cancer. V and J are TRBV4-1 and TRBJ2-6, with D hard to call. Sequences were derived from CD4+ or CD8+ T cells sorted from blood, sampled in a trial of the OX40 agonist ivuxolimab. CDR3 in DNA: TGCGCCAGCAGCCCGGCTGGGGCCAACGTCCTGACTTTC. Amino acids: CASSPAGANVLTF.